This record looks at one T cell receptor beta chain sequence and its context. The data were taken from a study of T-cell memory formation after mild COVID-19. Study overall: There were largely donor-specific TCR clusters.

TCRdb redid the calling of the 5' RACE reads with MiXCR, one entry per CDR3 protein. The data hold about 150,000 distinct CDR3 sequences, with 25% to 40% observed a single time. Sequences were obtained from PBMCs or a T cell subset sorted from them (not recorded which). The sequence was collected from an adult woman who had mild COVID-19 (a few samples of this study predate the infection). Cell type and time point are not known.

CDR3 bases: TGTGCCAGCGAGGACATCTTATCTGGAAACACCATATATTTT. The encoded protein is CASEDILSGNTIYF. The chain employs TRBV25-1 and TRBJ1-3; the D gene is possibly TRBD1 (5 bases). This CDR3 is 14 amino acids long. V dropped 8 bases and J dropped 1 base, with 12 bases sitting between them. CDR1 MGHDK and CDR2 SYGVNS come from the germline V gene.